Included here is one T cell receptor (beta chain) sequence, with context. Sequencing used immunoSEQ multiplex PCR; TCRdb keeps in-frame clones, though not all of them. There are about 200,000 clones in the sample; 80% to 90% occur only once, and 2% to 3% lies in the top ten. The CDR3 loop spans 12 amino acids. This entry comes from a study of blood T cell repertoires in COVID-19. The chain is built from TRBV21-1 and TRBJ1-1; TRBD1 was called by the table and not checked on the DNA. TRBV21-1 has pseudogene status. The TCR originated in a woman aged 40-49 years with active or convalescent COVID-19. Sequencing was performed on peripheral blood. In DNA, the CDR3 is TGTGCCAGCAGCAACAGGGATCCTGAAGCTTTCTTT. Translating it yields CASSNRDPEAFF.